Reported below is one T cell receptor (beta chain). Its matching antigen is unknown. The CDR3 has 16 residues. CDR1 is ENHRY and CDR2 is SYGVKD in the germline V gene. The data were obtained in a study of monozygotic twins with inflammatory bowel disease. The study's findings and limits: TCRbeta inverse Simpson diversity was decreased in IBD patients versus healthy co-twins.

The unique tags termed UMIs, each holding a 6-nucleotide sample barcode, were added by means of template switching. Reanalyzing the 5' RACE reads, TCRdb keeps one entry per CDR3 protein, without DNA. The sample has some 160,000 distinct CDR3 sequences. The sequenced material came from blood. This chain joins TRBV10-3 and TRBJ1-3. This clonotype was sampled from a human donor with ulcerative colitis or Crohn's disease, or a healthy co-twin of an affected twin (not recorded which). The CDR3 here is CAISESQGGSGNTIYF.